Presented here are 5 T cell receptor beta chains from one specimen sequenced in a study of technical replicates of blood from a few donors. Clones were read by immunoSEQ multiplex PCR, and TCRdb kept only the in-frame ones, dropping some. The sample includes about 75,000 clones, around 97% of them seen just once. The sequencing sample was made of T cells isolated from PBMCs. The source of these receptors is a human donor in good health.

This clone showed up just once. The rearrangement uses TRBV23-1 and TRBJ1-3; TRBD1 might be the D (5 bases). TRBV23-1 carries the ORF label, with uncertain function. The CDR3 totals 16 residues. Between the trimmed V and J ends, which lost 8 bases and 2 bases, there was a span of 19 bases. The CDR3 sequence: CASHLGWEGPGNTIYF. The DNA for the CDR3 is TGCGCCAGCCATTTGGGTTGGGAGGGGCCTGGAAACACCATATATTTT.

CDR3 protein: CASSLVTGPIYGYTF. The CDR3 bases are TGTGCCAGCAGCTTAGTTACAGGACCGATCTATGGCTACACCTTC. The J gene is TRBJ1-2, the V gene TRBV7-2; D may be TRBD1 (5 bases). V was clipped by 1 base and J by 4 bases, with 13 bases between them. The CDR3 sequence is 15 residues long. Germline CDR1 is SGHTA and CDR2 is FQGNSA. The full variable domain, in which reference TRBV7-2 and TRBJ1-2 provide the parts outside the CDR3, is GAGVSQSPSNKVTEKGKDVELRCDPISGHTALYWYRQSLGQGLEFLIYFQGNSAPDKSGLPSDRFSAERTGGSVSTLTIQRTQQEDSAVYLCASSLVTGPIYGYTFGSGTRLTVV.

The chain couples TRBV2 to TRBJ1-5; 11 positions match TRBD1. Per germline, CDR1 SNHLY and CDR2 FYNNEI. CDR3 length equals 14 residues. V trimming: 6 bases; J trimming: 4 bases; junction bases outside the gene matches: 2. CDR3 in DNA: TGTGCCAGCAGCCGGGACAGGGGGAATCAGCCCCAGCATTTT. Its translation is CASSRDRGNQPQHF.

J is TRBJ2-3 and V is TRBV4-1, with TRBD2 matching over 10 bases. V dropped 5 bases and J dropped 2; count of bases not matched to a gene: 4. Germline V CDR1 and CDR2: MGHRA, YSYEKL. This CDR3 has 15 amino acids. Here the CDR3 reads CASSIAGGNTDTQYF. The CDR3 coding sequence is TGCGCCAGCAGCATAGCGGGGGGAAACACAGATACGCAGTATTTT.

The rearrangement links TRBV5-6 to TRBJ2-1, with 11 positions matching TRBD2. The CDR3 totals 15 residues. The trim removed 4 bases at V and 8 bases at J, leaving 8 bases unmatched. From germline, CDR1 is SGHDT and CDR2 YYEEEE. CDR3 sequence: CASSPTSGRIDEQFF. The CDR3 bases are TGTGCCAGCAGCCCTACTAGCGGGAGAATCGATGAGCAGTTCTTC. The variable domain in full, with the rest retrieved from reference TRBV5-6 and TRBJ2-1, is DAGVTQSPTHLIKTRGQQVTLRCSPKSGHDTVSWYQQALGQGPQFIFQYYEEEERQRGNFPDRFSGHQFPNYSSELNVNALLLGDSALYLCASSPTSGRIDEQFFGPGTRLTVL.